The 25 T cell receptor beta chains below all came from one sample that was sequenced in a study of blood T cell repertoires in COVID-19. Produced via immunoSEQ multiplex PCR; TCRdb's table is partial and in-frame only. The sample consists of tens of thousands of clones, roughly 72% of them appearing once. The source material was peripheral blood. Receptors originate from a woman in her 70s with COVID-19, enrolled during active disease.

V is TRBV4-3 and J is TRBJ2-5; possible D gene TRBD2, 6 bases. Looked up from germline, CDR1 is LGHNA and CDR2 is YSLEER. The CDR3 contains 14 residues. With 0 bases removed from V and 12 bases from J, the gap between germline ends came to 17 bases. CDR3 DNA sequence: TGCGCCAGCAGCCAAGATGGGGACTTTGGGCAAAAGTACTTC. Amino acids: CASSQDGDFGQKYF.

This clone was detected only a few times. CDR3 protein: CASSTQRGTGGYTF. The CDR3 bases are TGTGCCAGCAGCACGCAACGCGGGACAGGGGGCTACACCTTC. The chain recombines TRBV21-1 with TRBJ1-2; the D call TRBD1 from the table was never checked on the DNA. TRBV21-1 is a pseudogene segment. The CDR3 totals 14 residues.

CDR3 bases: TGTGCTAGTGGTTCGCCTAGCGGGTGGGGAGATACGCAGTATTTT. Translation: CASGSPSGWGDTQYF. The chain employs TRBV12-5 and TRBJ2-3, with 8 positions matching TRBD2. CDR3 length: 15 residues. J lost 5 bases, V lost 4 bases, and 8 bases had no gene match. Germline V gene lookup returns CDR1 LGHNT and CDR2 FRNRAP.

The chain combines TRBV11-2 with TRBJ1-3; D gene uncertain. CDR1 is SGHAT, CDR2 FQNNGV, per germline. The CDR3 has 12 amino acids. V was clipped by 5 bases and J by 15 bases, with 17 bases between them. The CDR3 nucleotides read TGTGCCAGCAGCCCCCCATTCGGGGAGACATATTTT. This sequence encodes CASSPPFGETYF.

This chain links TRBV6-5 with TRBJ1-3; 7 bases line up with TRBD1. This CDR3 spans 13 amino acids. V was clipped by 8 bases and J by 2 bases; unmatched bases: 3. Germline CDR1 is MNHEY and CDR2 is SVGAGI. The DNA of the CDR3 is TGTGCCAGCCTTACAGGGGCTGGAAACACCATATATTTT. Protein sequence: CASLTGAGNTIYF.

The sample holds one count of this clone. The chain employs TRBV11-3 and TRBJ2-1; D might be TRBD2 (7 bases). The CDR3 loop spans 18 amino acids. V lost 5 bases and J 8 bases, leaving 28 bases between the germline ends. The V gene's germline CDR1 is SGHNT and CDR2 YENEEA. CDR3 residues: CASSPQTAGAGGPDEQFF. Written as DNA, the CDR3 is TGTGCCAGCAGCCCCCAGACCGCGGGGGCGGGTGGACCCGATGAGCAGTTCTTC.

This clone was seen a few times. This chain joins TRBV12-3 or TRBV12-4 and TRBJ1-2, with TRBD1 matching 9 bases. This CDR3 contains 13 residues. Trimming at V came to 7 bases and at J to 3 bases, leaving 3 bases not matched to a gene. The CDR3 loop is CASTRDRDYGYTF. The DNA of the CDR3 is TGTGCCAGCACCAGGGACAGGGACTATGGCTACACCTTC.

The rearrangement links TRBV6-5 to TRBJ1-6, with D possibly TRBD1 on 5 matching bases. CDR3 size: 14 residues. CDR1 is MNHEY, CDR2 SVGAGI, per germline. Trimming took off 4 bases at V and 9 bases at J, with 13 bases between the two ends. The CDR3 here is CASSWQGAGSPLHF. Here the CDR3 DNA reads TGTGCCAGCAGTTGGCAGGGAGCGGGTTCACCCCTCCACTTT.

In this sample, this clone turned up many times. The chain uses TRBV7-3 and TRBJ2-5; TRBD2 matches at 12 bases. Germline V gene data show CDR1 as SGHTA and CDR2 as FQGTGA. The CDR3 consists of 15 residues. V lost 5 bases to trimming and J lost 5 bases; unmatched junction nucleotides: 6. Here the CDR3 DNA reads TGTGCCAGCAGCAATACCGGGACTAGCGGGGAGACCCAGTACTTC. The encoded protein is CASSNTGTSGETQYF.

The V and J genes are TRBV5-4 and TRBJ1-2, with TRBD1 matching over 7 bases. Looked up from germline, CDR1 is SGHNT and CDR2 is YYREEE (reference sequence). There are 16 residues in the CDR3. The V and J ends lost 5 bases and 0 bases, in that order; junction bases with no gene match: 10. CDR3 region: CASRARDSNSNYGYTF. CDR3 sequence (DNA): TGTGCCAGCAGGGCCCGGGACAGCAATTCTAACTATGGCTACACCTTC.

The genes are TRBV5-6 and TRBJ2-7, with TRBD1 as a possible D gene (6 bases). The germline V gene has CDR1 SGHDT and CDR2 YYEEEE. This CDR3 region has 15 residues. The V end lost 1 base, the J end lost 0 bases, and 11 bases lay between the germline ends. CDR3 sequence (DNA): TGTGCCAGCAGCTTGAGTCCAGGGGTCTCCTACGAGCAGTACTTC. Amino acid sequence: CASSLSPGVSYEQYF.

The chain combines TRBV18 with TRBJ1-3, with D possibly TRBD1 on 6 matching bases. CDR3 size: 20 residues. In germline, CDR1 is KGHSH, CDR2 LQKENI. The V and J ends lost 3 bases and 3 bases respectively, with 27 bases between them. The CDR3 DNA is TGTGCCAGCTCACCGCTACCATTCACTACAGGGAGTAAAGATGGAAACACCATATATTTT. Translating it yields CASSPLPFTTGSKDGNTIYF.

The sample holds one count of this clone. The rearrangement joins TRBV7-2 to TRBJ2-1, with TRBD2 matching over 8 bases. CDR1 is SGHTA, CDR2 FQGNSA, per germline. The V segment lost 1 base and the J segment 9 bases; nucleotides outside the gene matches: 14. The CDR3 has 17 amino acids. The CDR3 loop reads CASSLVRAGALRSEQFF. The CDR3 DNA is TGTGCCAGCAGCTTAGTAAGAGCGGGGGCCCTTCGTAGTGAGCAGTTCTTC.

The chain recombines TRBV5-1 with TRBJ2-1, with D possibly matching TRBD2 (5 bases). With 1 base removed from V and 1 base from J, the gap between germline ends came to 9 bases. This CDR3 is built from 15 residues. Germline V gene sequence: CDR1 SGHRS, CDR2 YFSETQ. In DNA form, the CDR3 reads TGCGCCAGCAGCTTGAGTACGGGATCCTACAATGAGCAGTTCTTC. Translated: CASSLSTGSYNEQFF.

This clone was seen a single time. The rearrangement joins TRBV5-6 to TRBJ1-6; maybe TRBD1 (6 bases). Looked up from germline, CDR1 is SGHDT and CDR2 is YYEEEE. Deletions cut 2 bases from V and 14 bases from J, with 17 bases between. The CDR3 consists of 14 residues. The CDR3 region has the DNA TGTGCCAGCAGCTTAGGGGGATGGGGAGAAACCCTCCACTTT. Protein sequence: CASSLGGWGETLHF.

The chain recombines TRBV7-2 with TRBJ2-3; tentative D call: TRBD2 (6 bases). The CDR3 runs 15 residues. The germline V gene has CDR1 SGHTA and CDR2 FQGNSA. Trimming took off 3 bases at V and 0 bases at J, with 10 bases between the two ends. The CDR3 DNA reads TGTGCCAGCAGCTTGAGTAGCGGTAGCACAGATACGCAGTATTTT. Amino acids: CASSLSSGSTDTQYF.

The V and J genes are TRBV2 and TRBJ2-5; 7 bases line up with TRBD2. V gave up 2 bases and J gave up 5 bases; unmatched junction bases: 11. From germline, CDR1 is SNHLY and CDR2 FYNNEI. This CDR3 comprises 16 residues. The CDR3 protein is CASSESGSGIRETQYF. The CDR3 DNA reads as TGTGCCAGCAGTGAAAGTGGCAGCGGGATTCGGGAGACCCAGTACTTC.

This clone is a singleton in its sample. The chain employs TRBV6-5 and TRBJ2-2; 7 bases line up with TRBD1. CDR3 size: 14 residues. The J segment lost 0 bases and the V segment lost 8 bases, leaving 3 bases of the junction unmatched. CDR1 and CDR2 from the germline V gene are MNHEY and SVGAGI. CDR3 in amino acids: CASPGTANTGELFF. The CDR3 DNA follows: TGTGCCAGCCCCGGGACAGCGAACACCGGGGAGCTGTTTTTT.

The chain carries TRBV5-1 and TRBJ1-1; TRBD1 might be the D (5 bases). The CDR3 has 16 residues. V was cut by 1 base and J by 3 bases, with 16 bases left in between. In germline, CDR1 is SGHRS, CDR2 YFSETQ. The CDR3 DNA reads TGCGCCAGCAGCTTGAACCCCGGGGGTTTGGACACTGAAGCTTTCTTT. Amino acids: CASSLNPGGLDTEAFF.

This clone was observed many times. In nucleotides, the CDR3 is TGCGCCAGCACCCTGGGGACAGGGGATGAAAAACTGTTTTTT. It codes for CASTLGTGDEKLFF. The rearrangement links TRBV5-1 to TRBJ1-4; 10 bases agree with TRBD1. Trimming took 6 bases from V and 6 from J; bases not matched to a gene: 5. The CDR3 sequence is 14 residues long. The germline CDR1 and CDR2 sequences are SGHRS and YFSETQ.

A word on this clone: The sample carries other DNA sequences with the same CDR3. The chain uses TRBV18 and TRBJ1-1; 8 positions match TRBD1. Germline V gene data show CDR1 as KGHSH and CDR2 as LQKENI. V trimming: 2 bases; J trimming: 3 bases; junction bases outside the gene matches: 5. The CDR3 has 15 amino acids. The DNA for the CDR3 is TGTGCCAGCTCACCAGGGACAGGACGAGACACTGAAGCTTTCTTT. Its protein is CASSPGTGRDTEAFF.

The V gene is TRBV7-8, the J gene TRBJ1-2; 7 bases match TRBD1. V trimming: 4 bases; J trimming: 4 bases; junction bases outside the gene matches: 9. Germline assignment: CDR1 SGHVS and CDR2 FQNEAQ. The CDR3 spans 15 residues. This CDR3 reads CASSSGTGAGYGYTF. The CDR3, as DNA: TGTGCCAGCAGCTCTGGTACAGGGGCAGGCTATGGCTACACCTTC.

Here the CDR3 DNA reads TGTGCCAGCAGCTCCCCGACGGGAGGGACAGATACGCAGTATTTT. This encodes CASSSPTGGTDTQYF. The rearrangement uses TRBV11-2 and TRBJ2-3; 8 nucleotides line up with TRBD2. V shed 4 bases and J 3 bases; nucleotides not matched to a gene: 6. The length of the CDR3 is 15 residues. Germline V gene sequence: CDR1 SGHAT, CDR2 FQNNGV.

The rearrangement uses TRBV27 and TRBJ2-1, with 7 positions matching TRBD1. The length of the CDR3 is 12 residues. V was clipped by 6 bases and J by 9 bases; unmatched bases: 5. Germline values: CDR1 MNHEY, CDR2 SMNVEV (reference sequence). The CDR3 DNA reads TGTGCCAGCAGCCGAGGGGGCCGTGAGCAGTTCTTC. It codes for CASSRGGREQFF.

V usage is TRBV6-5 and J usage is TRBJ1-3; D not certain. The CDR3 spans 14 residues. Germline loops: CDR1 MNHEY, CDR2 SVGAGI. Trimming took off 7 bases at V and 5 bases at J, with 15 bases between the two ends. DNA of the CDR3: TGTGCCAGCAAGTTACTTACAGCCCGAAACACCATATATTTT. Protein: CASKLLTARNTIYF.